Following are 15 T cell receptor beta chains from one sample sequenced in a study of shared clonotypes between healthy human individuals (dated by TCRdb to 2018 to 2021). The method was the immunoSEQ multiplex PCR assay. TCRdb took this table from immuneACCESS and kept in-frame rearrangements with V and J called. Such tables lack part of the clones; where checked against another copy, unresolved V genes explain under half of the gap, and the rest is unexplained. The sample records millions of clones, more than 90% of which are singletons. Jointly, the top ten make up roughly 0.14% of the sample. Material: naive CD4+ T cells sorted from blood. Sample cell subset or site, as interpreted from the label and publication: CD45RA+ positively selected. The receptors shown here come from a man between 18 and 29 years old in good health.

This chain connects TRBV15 to TRBJ2-4, with TRBD1 matching over 8 bases. There are 17 residues in the CDR3. The germline gives CDR1 LNHNV, CDR2 YYDKDF (reference sequence). Trimming cost V 4 bases and J 0 bases; bases outside gene matches: 8. CDR3 sequence: CATSKPGTGGAKNIQYF. CDR3 nucleotides: TGTGCCACCAGCAAACCCGGGACAGGCGGAGCCAAAAACATTCAGTACTTC.

The chain has TRBV6-5 and TRBJ2-3; 11 bases match TRBD2. This CDR3 has 16 amino acids. CDR1 is MNHEY and CDR2 is SVGAGI in the germline V gene. V shed 0 bases and J 2 bases; nucleotides not matched to a gene: 1. The CDR3 nucleotides read TGTGCCAGCAGTTACTCGGGACTAGCGGCCACAGATACGCAGTATTTT. Translated, it gives CASSYSGLAATDTQYF.

The V call is TRBV18, the J call TRBJ1-3; D not certain. V lost 0 bases and J lost 4, with 4 bases in between. Germline CDR1 KGHSH, CDR2 LQKENI. The CDR3 runs to 13 residues. CDR3 amino acids: CASSPPVGNTIYF. In DNA form, the CDR3 reads TGTGCCAGCTCACCACCGGTCGGAAACACCATATATTTT.

The J gene is TRBJ2-3, the V gene TRBV6-1; D gene unclear. The CDR3 runs 16 residues. Germline V CDR1 and CDR2: MNHNS, SASEGT. Trimming removed 0 bases from V and 0 bases from J, with 10 bases in between. CDR3 DNA sequence: TGTGCCAGCAGTGAAGCGGTGCGATCTAGCACAGATACGCAGTATTTT. It is translated as CASSEAVRSSTDTQYF.

This clone was observed a few times. Other DNA sequences in this sample translate to the same CDR3. This sequence joins TRBV30 and TRBJ1-5; D unresolved. Trimming stripped 0 bases from V and 1 base from J, with 10 bases between. The CDR3 has 15 amino acids. Germline assignment: CDR1 GTSNPN and CDR2 SVGIG (reference sequence). CDR3 sequence reads: CAWSVRGPSNQPQHF. The DNA for the CDR3 is TGTGCCTGGAGTGTACGAGGACCCAGCAATCAGCCCCAGCATTTT. Based on the CDR3 plus reference TRBV30 and TRBJ1-5, the full variable domain is SQTIHQWPATLVQPVGSPLSLECTVEGTSNPNLYWYRQAAGRGLQLLFYSVGIGQISSEVPQNLSASRPQDRQFILSSKKLLLSDSGFYLCAWSVRGPSNQPQHFGDGTRLSIL.

This clone has just a few counts. The sample has other DNA sequences that encode this CDR3 too. The chain links TRBV9 to TRBJ2-7; TRBD1 matches 9 bases. Germline CDR1 and CDR2: SGDLS and YYNGEE. CDR3 length: 14 residues. The ends lost 3 bases at V and 2 bases at J; junction bases unmatched: 3. The CDR3 sequence is CASSAGTGTYEQYF. The CDR3 nucleotides read TGTGCCAGCAGCGCCGGGACAGGGACCTACGAGCAGTACTTC.

The genes are TRBV27 and TRBJ2-7; 10 positions agree with TRBD2. CDR1 MNHEY and CDR2 SMNVEV come from the germline V gene (reference sequence). V shed 0 bases and J 5 bases; nucleotides not matched to a gene: 10. This CDR3 region has 17 residues. Here the CDR3 DNA reads TGTGCCAGCAGTTTATCGGGGGGCCTAGCGGGAGCAAACGAGCAGTACTTC. It translates to CASSLSGGLAGANEQYF.

The CDR3, as DNA: TGTGCCTGGAGTGTAAACAGCTATGGCTACACCTTC. Translated: CAWSVNSYGYTF. V and J are TRBV30 and TRBJ1-2; D uncertain. This CDR3 spans 12 amino acids. Trimming shortened V by 0 bases and J by 4 bases, and 6 bases separated the two germline ends. Germline V gene data show CDR1 as GTSNPN and CDR2 as SVGIG (reference sequence).

Notes on this clone: One junction end does not reproduce the germline sequence, and a read error may be involved. V and J are TRBV7-7 and TRBJ2-2; TRBD1 agrees at 10 bases. This CDR3 contains 14 residues. The germline V gene has CDR1 SSHAT and CDR2 FNYEAQ (reference sequence). The CDR3 loop reads CASSAGQGIGELFF. The CDR3 DNA reads as TGTGCTAGCAGCGCGGGACAGGGGATCGGGGAGCTGTTTTTT. The full variable domain, with the rest looked up from reference TRBV7-7 and TRBJ2-2, is GAGVSQSPRYKVTKRGQDVTLRCDPISSHATLYWYQQALGQGPEFLTYFNYEAQPDKSGLPSDRFSAERPEGSISTLTIQRTEQRDSAMYRCASSAGQGIGELFFGEGSRLTVL.

V and J are TRBV14 and TRBJ2-1; D is undetermined. The CDR3 is made up of 11 amino acids. From germline, CDR1 is SGHDN and CDR2 FVKESK. Trimming cost V 4 bases and J 8 bases, with 6 bases left between them. CDR3 in DNA: TGTGCCAGCAGCCCTAGGGATGAGCAGTTCTTC. It specifies CASSPRDEQFF.

The V and J genes are TRBV9 and TRBJ1-6, with a possible D match to TRBD1 (6 bases). The length of the CDR3 is 16 residues. CDR1 is SGDLS, CDR2 YYNGEE, per germline. Trimming shortened V by 0 bases and J by 5 bases, and 12 bases separated the two germline ends. The CDR3 protein is CASSVDLGGNNSPLHF. CDR3 sequence (DNA): TGTGCCAGCAGCGTAGATCTAGGGGGGAATAATTCACCCCTCCACTTT.

The rearrangement links TRBV27 to TRBJ1-1; D is uncertain. V was cut by 6 bases and J by 7 bases, with 9 bases left in between. This CDR3 has 11 residues. CDR1 is MNHEY, CDR2 SMNVEV, per germline (reference sequence). This CDR3 is CASSRWGEAFF. For the CDR3, the DNA is TGTGCCAGCAGCCGATGGGGTGAAGCTTTCTTT.

The chain links TRBV5-1 to TRBJ2-6; D possibly corresponds to TRBD1 (5 bases). Trimming pared 4 bases from V and 2 bases from J, leaving 7 bases between. The CDR3 sequence is 14 residues long. The germline V gene has CDR1 SGHRS and CDR2 YFSETQ. CDR3 amino acids: CASSPGPGANVLTF. For the CDR3, the DNA is TGCGCCAGCAGCCCAGGGCCTGGGGCCAACGTCCTGACTTTC.

CDR3 loop: CASSPWTVSNQPQHF. As DNA, the CDR3 is TGTGCCAGCAGCCCTTGGACAGTTAGCAATCAGCCCCAGCATTTT. The rearrangement links TRBV9 to TRBJ1-5, with D tentatively TRBD1 (6 bases). Trimming took 4 bases from V and 0 from J, leaving 11 bases between them. The V gene's germline CDR1 is SGDLS and CDR2 YYNGEE. CDR3 length: 15 residues. The full variable domain, with the rest looked up from reference TRBV9 and TRBJ1-5, is DSGVTQTPKHLITATGQRVTLRCSPRSGDLSVYWYQQSLDQGLQFLIQYYNGEERAKGNILERFSAQQFPDLHSELNLSSLELGDSALYFCASSPWTVSNQPQHFGDGTRLSIL.

This chain joins TRBV9 and TRBJ2-7, with 13 bases fitting TRBD2. CDR3 length equals 16 residues. After removal of 4 bases from V and 2 bases from J, the junction contained 6 bases not matched to a gene. Germline V lookup: CDR1 SGDLS, CDR2 YYNGEE. The CDR3 protein is CASSSTGTSGTYEQYF. CDR3 sequence (DNA): TGTGCCAGCAGCTCCACGGGGACTAGCGGGACCTACGAGCAGTACTTC. Based on the CDR3 plus reference TRBV9 and TRBJ2-7, the full variable domain is DSGVTQTPKHLITATGQRVTLRCSPRSGDLSVYWYQQSLDQGLQFLIQYYNGEERAKGNILERFSAQQFPDLHSELNLSSLELGDSALYFCASSSTGTSGTYEQYFGPGTRLTVT.